These T cell receptor beta chains were read from a single sample in a study of neurological immune-mediated disorders. Each CDR3 protein is one row after TCRdb ran MiXCR on the 5' RACE reads. The profile shows 15,000 to 20,000 distinct CDR3 sequences, 6.5% to 9% of them singletons. Specimen: CD8+ T cells from blood. The receptors derive from a woman aged 25 to 39 with HTLV-1-associated myelopathy (HAM/TSP). Both conserved end residues are part of each CDR3. The order of the fields is clone size, V gene, J gene, D gene, CDR3 protein, CDR3 DNA. D genes are given only for firm matches. Sizes are listed as how often the clone was seen (once, few, many) or a class if it is expanded.

size: many; V: TRBV27; J: TRBJ2-7; D: TRBD2; CDR3: CASSSPTSGGYEQYF; DNA: TGTGCCAGCAGTTCACCGACTAGCGGGGGCTACGAGCAGTACTTC
size: many; V: TRBV5-6; J: TRBJ2-7; D: .; CDR3: CASSLATGPRGQYF; DNA: TGTGCCAGCAGCTTGGCGACAGGCCCCCGGGGGCAGTACTTC
size: many; V: TRBV9; J: TRBJ2-7; D: TRBD1; CDR3: CASSGSWGTGVYEQYF; DNA: TGTGCCAGCAGCGGGTCGTGGGGGACAGGGGTATACGAGCAGTACTTC
size: many; V: TRBV12-3/TRBV12-4; J: TRBJ1-5; D: .; CDR3: CASQTGTSNQPQHF; DNA: TGTGCCAGCCAGACGGGTACTAGCAATCAGCCCCAGCATTTT
size: many; V: TRBV20-1; J: TRBJ2-1; D: TRBD2; CDR3: CSAHAGGDYNEQFF; DNA: TGCAGTGCACACGCGGGGGGAGACTACAATGAGCAGTTCTTC
size: large; V: TRBV29-1; J: TRBJ2-3; D: TRBD2; CDR3: CSVAHWTSGVDTQYF; DNA: TGCAGCGTCGCTCACTGGACTAGCGGGGTAGATACGCAGTATTTT
size: many; V: TRBV20-1; J: TRBJ1-2; D: .; CDR3: CSADKDSSYGYTF; DNA: TGCAGTGCAGATAAGGACAGCTCCTATGGCTACACCTTC
size: medium-sized; V: TRBV25-1; J: TRBJ2-1; D: .; CDR3: CASSHMGRAHEQFF; DNA: TGTGCCAGCAGTCATATGGGCAGGGCCCATGAGCAGTTCTTC
size: many; V: TRBV7-2; J: TRBJ2-2; D: TRBD1; CDR3: CASSPPGQGIGDTGELFF; DNA: TGTGCCAGCAGCCCTCCGGGACAGGGTATCGGGGACACCGGGGAGCTGTTTTTT
size: many; V: TRBV12-3/TRBV12-4; J: TRBJ1-3; D: .; CDR3: CASIQLWGLTSSGNTIYF; DNA: TGTGCCAGCATCCAACTCTGGGGGCTTACCTCCTCTGGAAACACCATATATTTT
size: medium-sized; V: TRBV3-1; J: TRBJ1-6; D: .; CDR3: CASSQVVPGNSPLHF; DNA: TGTGCCAGCAGCCAAGTGGTTCCAGGGAATTCACCCCTCCACTTT
size: many; V: TRBV24-1; J: TRBJ2-3; D: .; CDR3: CATSARGSTDTQYF; DNA: TGTGCCACCAGTGCGAGGGGATCCACAGATACGCAGTATTTT
size: many; V: TRBV29-1; J: TRBJ2-7; D: .; CDR3: CSVELAGSSYEQYF; DNA: TGCAGCGTTGAACTAGCTGGCAGCTCCTACGAGCAGTACTTC